Listed here are 17 T cell receptor beta chains from one sample, sequenced in a study of Tregs in tolerant kidney transplant recipients. Related graft donors supplied nonmyeloablative bone marrow transplants, and mixed chimerism was transient. Sequencing was performed with immunoSEQ multiplex PCR; in TCRdb, only in-frame clones are kept and a portion is missing. The repertoire table contains under 30,000 clones. Sequencing was performed on CD4+ T cells from blood (PBMCs), taken 6 months after the transplant. These receptors were collected from a human patient who received a combined kidney and bone marrow transplant. Some of the T cells might come from the graft donor.

Points on this clone: The sequence runs out 3 residues before the end of the CDR3; the remainder is reconstructed from the germline J gene. The gene calls are TRBV20-1 and TRBJ2-7, with 11 bases fitting TRBD2. The CDR3 is 16 amino acids. Losses at the gene ends were 3 bases for V and 2 bases for J; bases not matched to a gene: 9. Per germline, CDR1 DFQATT and CDR2 SNEGSKA (reference sequence). CDR3 DNA (partial): TGCAGTGCTAGTAGGGGTAGCGGGGGGGGCCCCTACGAG. Protein: CSASRGSGGGPYE. The full CDR3 protein reads CSASRGSGGGPYEQYF.

Comment on this clone: The read ends 3 residues early relative to the CDR3; the germline J gene fills the gap. This chain links TRBV10-3 with TRBJ1-3; D is ambiguous. CDR1 and CDR2 from the germline V gene are ENHRY and SYGVKD. V lost 0 bases and J lost 0, with 6 bases in between. The CDR3 is made up of 15 amino acids. The CDR3 bases that were read are TGTGCCATCAGTGAGTCGCCAGTCTCTGGAAACACC. Protein product: CAISESPVSGNT. The full CDR3 is CAISESPVSGNTIYF.

Incomplete CDR3 DNA: TGTGCCAGCAGCTTCGCCGACAGGGTCAGCTACGAG. Its protein product is CASSFADRVSYE. The entire CDR3 reads CASSFADRVSYEQYF. The J gene is TRBJ2-7, the V gene TRBV7-6, with 7 bases lining up with TRBD1. The read ends 3 residues shy of where the CDR3 ends; the end is completed using the germline J gene. Germline values: CDR1 SGHVS, CDR2 FNYEAQ. The CDR3 is 15 amino acids. Losses at the gene ends were 3 bases for V and 3 bases for J; bases not matched to a gene: 8.

Of note for this clone: Read sequence stops 3 residues before the CDR3 end, and the germline J gene provides the missing end. The chain joins TRBV7-2 to TRBJ1-2; a possible D gene is TRBD1 (6 bases). CDR3 length: 15 amino acids. Trimming left V 5 bases short and J 5 bases short, with 18 bases between. CDR1 is SGHTA and CDR2 is FQGNSA in the germline V gene. This CDR3 is CASSPAAGGAYGYTF. The sequenced part of the CDR3 DNA is TGTGCCAGCAGCCCCGCGGCGGGGGGCGCGTATGGC.

CDR3 loop: CASSGLAGTYEQYF. The sequenced part of the CDR3 DNA is TGTGCCAGCAGCGGACTAGCGGGAACCTACGAG. The chain uses TRBV7-2 and TRBJ2-7, with 12 bases aligning to TRBD2. The CDR3 goes on 3 residues after the read ends, and that part is filled in from the germline J gene. CDR3 length: 14 residues. Germline CDR1 SGHTA, CDR2 FQGNSA. The J segment lost 2 bases and the V segment lost 5 bases, leaving 1 base of the junction unmatched. Filled out from reference TRBV7-2 and TRBJ2-7, the complete variable domain reads GAGVSQSPSNKVTEKGKDVELRCDPISGHTALYWYRQSLGQGLEFLIYFQGNSAPDKSGLPSDRFSAERTGGSVSTLTIQRTQQEDSAVYLCASSGLAGTYEQYFGPGTRLTVT.

About this clone: The read ends 3 residues before the CDR3 terminus; that terminus is restored from the germline J gene. The chain links TRBV20-1 to TRBJ2-1, with 8 bases that match TRBD2. Trimming removed 6 bases from V and 0 bases from J; junction bases left unmatched: 7. CDR1 DFQATT and CDR2 SNEGSKA come from the germline V gene (reference sequence). The CDR3 contains 15 residues. The sequenced CDR3 bases are TGCAGTGCGCCTCCCCTAGCGGGCTCCTACAATGAG. It yields the protein CSAPPLAGSYNE. The entire CDR3 is CSAPPLAGSYNEQFF.

Remarks on this clone: The read is 3 residues too short to cover the CDR3 end, so that end is filled in from the germline J gene. The chain links TRBV11-2 to TRBJ1-1, with TRBD1 matching over 7 bases. This CDR3 has 12 amino acids. Germline CDR1 SGHAT, CDR2 FQNNGV. The DNA read from the CDR3 is TGTGCCAGCAGCTTAGACCAGGGGGGA. Translating gives CASSLDQGG. The whole CDR3 reads CASSLDQGGAFF.

Comment on this clone: The read stops 3 residues short of the end of the CDR3; the missing end is completed from the germline J gene. This chain links TRBV30 with TRBJ1-5; D is unclear. The length of the CDR3 is 15 residues. V was trimmed by 0 bases and J by 1 base, leaving 10 bases between them. The germline gives CDR1 GTSNPN, CDR2 SVGIG (reference sequence). CDR3 DNA (partial): TGTGCCTGGAGTGTTAAAGGTTGGAGCAATCAGCCC. It specifies CAWSVKGWSNQP. The whole CDR3 region reads CAWSVKGWSNQPQHF.

In regard to this clone: Read coverage stops 3 residues before the CDR3 terminus; the germline J gene supplies the remainder. The rearrangement joins TRBV7-8 to TRBJ2-4; 10 bases are shared with TRBD1. The CDR3 is 17 amino acids. V dropped 5 bases and J dropped 1; count of bases not matched to a gene: 8. Germline CDR1 and CDR2: SGHVS and FQNEAQ. CDR3 DNA, as far as it was read: TGTGCCAGCAGCACGGGACAGGGGTCCGGGGCCAAAAACATT. It codes for CASSTGQGSGAKNI. The whole CDR3 sequence reads CASSTGQGSGAKNIQYF.

A word on this clone: The DNA ends 3 residues before the CDR3 does, and the rest of the CDR3 is filled in from the germline J gene. The chain carries TRBV6-1 and TRBJ2-1, with a weak D call TRBD2 (7 bases). V was trimmed by 4 bases and J by 6 bases, leaving 13 bases between them. Per germline, CDR1 MNHNS and CDR2 SASEGT. The CDR3 has 14 amino acids. The CDR3 region is CASSGGGPGNEQFF. The DNA read from the CDR3 is TGTGCCAGCAGTGGGGGGGGGCCAGGCAATGAG.

In the case of this clone: The read terminates 3 residues ahead of where the CDR3 ends, so the germline J gene completes it. This chain links TRBV5-1 with TRBJ2-5; no clear D gene. Germline V gene data show CDR1 as SGHRS and CDR2 as YFSETQ. V lost 4 bases and J 4 bases, leaving 11 bases between the germline ends. The CDR3 is 13 amino acids. The CDR3 sequence: CASSPTPGETQYF. The DNA read from the CDR3 is TGCGCCAGCAGCCCTACCCCCGGAGAGACC.

As for this clone: The CDR3 end falls 3 residues outside the read, so it is completed with the germline J gene. V is TRBV10-3 and J is TRBJ2-3; D is perhaps TRBD1 (6 bases). Germline CDR1 ENHRY, CDR2 SYGVKD. V lost 7 bases and J 0 bases, leaving 17 bases between the germline ends. The CDR3 has 16 residues. The sequenced part of the CDR3 DNA is TGTGCCATCAAAGCTAGGACAGTTGCTAGCACAGATACG. It encodes CAIKARTVASTDT. In full, the CDR3 reads CAIKARTVASTDTQYF.

Concerning this clone itself: The read stops 3 residues short of the end of the CDR3; the missing end is completed from the germline J gene. The chain employs TRBV7-2 and TRBJ1-2; D might be TRBD1 (5 bases). Germline CDR1 SGHTA, CDR2 FQGNSA. V lost 4 bases, J lost 0 bases, and 12 bases lay in between. CDR3 size: 15 residues. Incomplete CDR3 DNA: TGTGCCAGCAGCTCAAGGGAGACAGCTAACTATGGC. Encoded protein: CASSSRETANYG. The whole CDR3 sequence is CASSSRETANYGYTF.

In regard to this clone: The CDR3 end falls 3 residues outside the read, so it is completed with the germline J gene. This chain connects TRBV18 to TRBJ1-4; D possibly corresponds to TRBD1 (5 bases). This CDR3 is built from 16 residues. The germline gives CDR1 KGHSH, CDR2 LQKENI. Trimming removed 2 bases at V and 5 bases at J, with 15 bases between. CDR3 amino acids: CASSPRTRVQNEKLFF. Incomplete CDR3 DNA: TGTGCCAGCTCACCAAGGACCAGGGTCCAAAATGAAAAA.

Notes on this clone: The sequence runs out 3 residues before the end of the CDR3; the remainder is reconstructed from the germline J gene. This chain uses TRBV19 with TRBJ2-3; 9 bases fit TRBD2. The CDR3 sequence is 13 residues long. Germline CDR1 and CDR2: LNHDA and SQIVND (reference sequence). Trimming took 5 bases from V and 7 from J; bases not matched to a gene: 4. The sequenced CDR3 bases are TGTGCCAGTAGTCAACTAGCGGGCTATACG. Residues: CASSQLAGYT. The complete CDR3 reads CASSQLAGYTQYF.

This clone counts as medium-sized by frequency. The read halts 3 residues ahead of the CDR3 end, with the missing end drawn from the germline J gene. This chain joins TRBV7-2 and TRBJ2-7; TRBD2 matches 8 bases. CDR1 and CDR2 (germline): SGHTA, FQGNSA. Trimming at V came to 7 bases and at J to 1 base, leaving 3 bases not matched to a gene. The CDR3 has 13 amino acids. Partial CDR3 DNA: TGTGCCAGCACCCGGGGGGGTTCCTACGAG. It is translated as CASTRGGSYE. The whole CDR3 sequence reads CASTRGGSYEQYF.

Worth noting for this clone: Read coverage stops 3 residues before the CDR3 terminus; the germline J gene supplies the remainder. V usage is TRBV20-1 and J usage is TRBJ2-5, with D uncertain. This CDR3 has 14 amino acids. V was shortened by 6 bases and J by 0 bases, with 14 bases between the two germline ends. The germline V gene has CDR1 DFQATT and CDR2 SNEGSKA (reference sequence). The covered CDR3 bases are TGCAGTGCCAAGAAGCGCTGGTACCAAGAGACC. It codes for CSAKKRWYQET. The entire CDR3 protein reads CSAKKRWYQETQYF.